This T cell receptor beta chain was retrieved from a study of cytomegalovirus exposure and HLA in healthy donors. Overall study results and limits: An analysis was carried out at a later point. It showed that HLA-associated TCR beta chains were more clonally expanded than equally common non-associated chains. The study carried out a later analysis of TCR beta sequences. It associated under 20,000 of them with specific HLA alleles at a false discovery rate of 0.05. TCR beta chains numbering 164 were designated cytomegalovirus-associated. Some V segments, TRBV6-2 and TRBV6-3 among them, were indistinguishable and were therefore excluded.

A few counts support this clone. Its cognate antigen is unknown. From germline, CDR1 is MGHDK and CDR2 SYGVNS. The ends were cut back, 0 bases at V and 3 bases at J, with 9 bases in the middle. The CDR3 has 15 amino acids. The PCR had 60 Vbeta and 13 Jbeta primers. Using immunoSEQ multiplex PCR, the repertoire was profiled, and TCRdb retains in-frame clones only, with some absent. This table holds 75,000 to 100,000 clones, 81% found once. The clonotype was recovered from a man aged 35-49 years in good health and CMV-seropositive. The chain employs TRBV25-1 and TRBJ2-4; D is unresolved. The sequenced sample was PBMCs. CDR3 sequence reads: CASSEYSYGKNIQYF. DNA for the CDR3: TGTGCCAGCAGTGAATATTCTTACGGCAAAAACATTCAGTACTTC. Full variable domain (outside the CDR3, taken from reference TRBV25-1 and TRBJ2-4): EADIYQTPRYLVIGTGKKITLECSQTMGHDKMYWYQQDPGMELHLIHYSYGVNSTEKGDLSSESTVSRIRTEHFPLTLESARPSHTSQYLCASSEYSYGKNIQYFGAGTRLSVL.